Each of the 20 T cell receptor beta chains below was sequenced from the same sample in a study of blood T cell repertoires in COVID-19. Profiled with immunoSEQ multiplex PCR; TCRdb holds only in-frame clones, not every one. The sample includes around 300,000 clones, around nine tenths of them seen just once. The specimen was peripheral blood. These receptors all stem from a woman in her forties or fifties with active or convalescent COVID-19.

The chain is built from TRBV5-4 and TRBJ1-6; the D gene is possibly TRBD1 (6 bases). This CDR3 contains 18 residues. V was trimmed by 1 base and J by 4 bases, leaving 18 bases between them. Germline assignment: CDR1 SGHNT and CDR2 YYREEE (reference sequence). CDR3 coding DNA: TGTGCCAGCAGCTTGACTGGACATCGGGGGGCTTATAATTCACCCCTCCACTTT. Protein product: CASSLTGHRGAYNSPLHF.

The gene calls are TRBV7-6 and TRBJ2-7, with TRBD2 matching over 8 bases. The CDR3 has 16 residues. CDR1 is SGHVS, CDR2 FNYEAQ, per germline. Trimming took 1 base from V and 4 from J; bases not matched to a gene: 9. Written as DNA, the CDR3 is TGTGCCAGCAGCTTAGGGACGGGACTAGACGGGTACGAGCAGTACTTC. It translates to CASSLGTGLDGYEQYF.

The chain employs TRBV6-2 or TRBV6-3 and TRBJ2-5; D may be TRBD2 (5 bases). Germline lookup yields CDR1 MNHEY and CDR2 SVGEGT. V was pared by 6 bases and J by 10 bases, with 15 bases between. CDR3 size: 12 residues. CDR3 sequence: CASSPGRENQYF. DNA for the CDR3: TGTGCCAGCAGCCCGGGTCGGGAAAACCAGTACTTC.

The table lists this clone with a few counts. The chain has TRBV9 and TRBJ2-3; D ambiguous. The germline gives CDR1 SGDLS, CDR2 YYNGEE. The CDR3 is 12 amino acids. The V and J ends lost 0 bases and 11 bases respectively, with 10 bases between them. Here the CDR3 DNA reads TGTGCCAGCAGCGTAGACTCCAACCTGCAGTATTTT. Its protein product is CASSVDSNLQYF.

The chain joins TRBV25-1 to TRBJ1-1, with D unclear. CDR3 size: 14 residues. V was pared by 9 bases and J by 1 base, with 15 bases between. Germline values: CDR1 MGHDK, CDR2 SYGVNS. The CDR3 reads CASSLGGGNTEAFF. CDR3 nucleotides: TGTGCCAGTAGTCTTGGAGGAGGGAACACTGAAGCTTTCTTT.

The V gene is TRBV6-4, the J gene TRBJ2-2, with D unclear. CDR1 MRHNA and CDR2 SNTAGT come from the germline V gene. The CDR3 runs 14 residues. V was clipped by 2 bases and J by 5 bases, with 9 bases between them. CDR3 in DNA: TGTGCCAGCAGTGACGAAAGTGCGACCGGGGAGCTGTTTTTT. Translated, it gives CASSDESATGELFF.

Here the CDR3 DNA reads TGCAGCGTTGTGGGAGACAGGGCTGAAGCTTTCTTT. Translation gives CSVVGDRAEAFF. The chain is built from TRBV29-1 and TRBJ1-1, with 7 bases fitting TRBD1. Per germline, CDR1 SQVTM and CDR2 ANQGSEA. Trimming cost V 4 bases and J 6 bases; bases outside gene matches: 5. The CDR3 is made up of 12 amino acids.

This clone has only a few counts. This chain connects TRBV20-1 to TRBJ2-3; 7 bases align to TRBD2. Germline V CDR1 and CDR2: DFQATT, SNEGSKA (reference sequence). With 3 bases clipped from V and 6 bases from J, the junction kept 9 bases outside the gene matches. The CDR3 runs 14 residues. The CDR3 is CSASGAGAWDTQYF. Here the CDR3 DNA reads TGCAGTGCTAGTGGTGCGGGAGCATGGGATACGCAGTATTTT.

The CDR3 DNA is TGTGCCAGCAGTGAGGGACAGGGTGCTAGGAATGAGCAGTTCTTC. It is translated as CASSEGQGARNEQFF. The J gene is TRBJ2-1, the V gene TRBV6-1; TRBD1 agrees at 9 bases. After removal of 3 bases from V and 7 bases from J, the junction contained 7 bases not matched to a gene. This CDR3 is built from 15 residues. Looked up from germline, CDR1 is MNHNS and CDR2 is SASEGT.

The chain couples TRBV5-1 to TRBJ2-3, with 7 bases aligning to TRBD2. The CDR3 extends over 16 amino acids. Germline V CDR1 and CDR2: SGHRS, YFSETQ. J gave up 4 bases and V 3 bases, and 11 bases lay outside the gene matches. For the CDR3, the DNA is TGCGCCAGCAGCTCCACTAGCGTGAGCTTGGCAGATACGCAGTATTTT. This translates into CASSSTSVSLADTQYF.

This chain uses TRBV6-5 with TRBJ1-2; 9 bases match TRBD1. The CDR3 runs to 14 residues. CDR1 and CDR2 (germline): MNHEY, SVGAGI. V lost 0 bases and J lost 10; bases outside the gene matches: 6. The CDR3 nucleotides read TGTGCCAGCAGTTACTCATTGACAGGGGGGGCCTACACCTTC. As protein: CASSYSLTGGAYTF.

The gene calls are TRBV7-2 and TRBJ1-5, with D maybe TRBD1 (6 bases). The germline V and J ends were trimmed by 1 base and 3 bases, with 7 bases remaining between them. From germline, CDR1 is SGHTA and CDR2 FQGNSA. The CDR3 is made up of 14 amino acids. The CDR3 bases are TGTGCCAGCAGCTTAGGGGGGCCCAATCAGCCCCAGCATTTT. Its protein product is CASSLGGPNQPQHF.

V gene TRBV7-3 combines with J gene TRBJ1-2, with 7 bases aligning to TRBD1. CDR3 size: 14 residues. CDR1 and CDR2 from the germline V gene are SGHTA and FQGTGA. The junction had 6 bases not matched to a gene; V was cut back by 5 bases and J by 3 bases. The CDR3 reads CASSQGDGHYGYTF. CDR3 DNA sequence: TGTGCCAGCAGCCAGGGGGACGGGCACTATGGCTACACCTTC. Full variable domain (missing parts from reference TRBV7-3 and TRBJ1-2): GAGVSQTPSNKVTEKGKYVELRCDPISGHTALYWYRQSLGQGPEFLIYFQGTGAADDSGLPNDRFFAVRPEGSVSTLKIQRTERGDSAVYLCASSQGDGHYGYTFGSGTRLTVV.

The rearrangement uses TRBV3-1 (or the pseudogene TRBV3-2) and TRBJ2-5; D might be TRBD2 (6 bases). Germline V lookup: CDR1 LGHDT, CDR2 YNNKEL (reference sequence). The length of the CDR3 is 14 residues. V lost 4 bases to trimming and J lost 5 bases, with 14 bases between them. The CDR3 sequence: CASSLTGLLETQYF. The CDR3 DNA is TGTGCCAGCAGCCTAACGGGACTCTTGGAGACCCAGTACTTC.

The rearrangement uses TRBV6-2 or TRBV6-3 and TRBJ2-3; 13 bases are shared with TRBD2. This CDR3 comprises 17 residues. The germline CDR1 and CDR2 sequences are MNHEY and SVGEGT. V trimming: 2 bases; J trimming: 5 bases; junction bases outside the gene matches: 7. The CDR3 protein is CASSYPGTSGVEDTQYF. The CDR3 bases are TGTGCCAGCAGTTACCCCGGGACTAGCGGGGTCGAAGATACGCAGTATTTT.

The V gene is TRBV2, the J gene TRBJ1-1; D ambiguous. Germline CDR1 SNHLY, CDR2 FYNNEI. Trimming left V 6 bases short and J 3 bases short, with 11 bases between. The CDR3 is 13 residues long. In DNA, the CDR3 is TGTGCCAGCAGGAGGGAGGCGGACACTGAAGCTTTCTTT. It yields the protein CASRREADTEAFF. Together with reference TRBV2 and TRBJ1-1, the CDR3 gives the full variable domain: EPEVTQTPSHQVTQMGQEVILRCVPISNHLYFYWYRQILGQKVEFLVSFYNNEISEKSEIFDDQFSVERPDGSNFTLKIRSTKLEDSAMYFCASRREADTEAFFGQGTRLTVV.

CDR3 sequence (DNA): TGTGCCAGCAGCTTGCTTGGGACTAGCGGGAGGCTTGGCACAGATACGCAGTATTTT. As protein: CASSLLGTSGRLGTDTQYF. This rearrangement joins TRBV5-4 to TRBJ2-3, with TRBD2 identical over 15 bases. Per the germline V gene, CDR1 is SGHNT and CDR2 is YYREEE (reference sequence). This CDR3 comprises 19 residues. V shed 1 base, J shed 1 base, and the junction held 7 bases outside the gene matches.

This rearrangement joins TRBV18 to TRBJ1-2; 7 bases line up with TRBD1. The CDR3 extends over 13 amino acids. The germline gives CDR1 KGHSH, CDR2 LQKENI. V lost 5 bases, J lost 4 bases, and 4 bases stayed unmatched. DNA of the CDR3: TGTGCCAGCTCAGGACAGGTGTTCTATGGCTACACCTTC. It codes for CASSGQVFYGYTF.

This clone was counted a few times. The rearrangement uses TRBV27 and TRBJ1-5; D is perhaps TRBD1 (5 bases). CDR3 size: 15 residues. Trimming removed 4 bases from V and 2 bases from J, with 12 bases in between. The germline V gene encodes CDR1 MNHEY and CDR2 SMNVEV (reference sequence). The CDR3 protein is CASSSRGAGNQPQHF. DNA of the CDR3: TGTGCCAGCAGTTCGCGCGGGGCAGGCAATCAGCCCCAGCATTTT.

The chain has TRBV27 and TRBJ2-6; D is possibly TRBD1 (6 bases). The CDR3 loop spans 15 amino acids. Germline loops: CDR1 MNHEY, CDR2 SMNVEV (reference sequence). V was clipped by 8 bases and J by 1 base, with 12 bases between them. The chain's CDR3 is CASGAGVSGANVLTF. In DNA form, the CDR3 reads TGTGCCAGCGGGGCAGGGGTTTCTGGGGCCAACGTCCTGACTTTC.